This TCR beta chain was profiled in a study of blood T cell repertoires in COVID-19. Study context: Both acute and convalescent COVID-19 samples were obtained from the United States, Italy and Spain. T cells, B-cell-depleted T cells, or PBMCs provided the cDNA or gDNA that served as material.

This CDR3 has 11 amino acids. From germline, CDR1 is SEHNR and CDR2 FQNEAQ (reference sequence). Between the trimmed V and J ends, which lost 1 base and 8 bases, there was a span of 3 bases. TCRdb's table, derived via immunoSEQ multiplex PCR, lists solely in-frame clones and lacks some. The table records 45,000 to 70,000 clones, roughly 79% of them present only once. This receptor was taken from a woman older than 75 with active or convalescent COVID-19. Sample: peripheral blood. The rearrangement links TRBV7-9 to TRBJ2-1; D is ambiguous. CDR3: CASSLVDEQFF. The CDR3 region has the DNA TGTGCCAGCAGCTTAGTCGATGAGCAGTTCTTC. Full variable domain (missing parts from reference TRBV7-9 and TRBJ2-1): DTGVSQNPRHKITKRGQNVTFRCDPISEHNRLYWYRQTLGQGPEFLTYFQNEAQLEKSRLLSDRFSAERPKGSFSTLEIQRTEQGDSAMYLCASSLVDEQFFGPGTRLTVL.